One TCR beta chain is described in this entry. Its antigen is as yet unknown. This entry comes from a study of CD8 T cells in ankylosing spondylitis. Study results and caveats: Matched synovial fluid from ankylosing spondylitis patients was reported to be enriched for disease-linked clones.

Trimming removed 7 bases at V and 2 bases at J, with 23 bases between. The V gene's germline CDR1 is KGHDR and CDR2 SFDVKD. The CDR3 has 17 residues. TCRdb used MiXCR to reprocess the 5' RACE reads, holding one entry per CDR3 protein. The sample lists roughly 240,000 distinct CDR3 sequences; more than 25% were seen once. The sequence was obtained from a male donor with ankylosing spondylitis or in good health (not recorded which). V is TRBV24-1 and J is TRBJ2-7; D uncertain. The sample taken for sequencing was blood, either unsorted or a sorted T cell fraction (not recorded which). Here the CDR3 reads CATSHLRPRTEAYEQYF. CDR3 bases: TGTGCCACCAGCCATCTCCGACCTAGGACGGAAGCCTACGAGCAGTACTTC.